This T cell receptor (beta chain) derives from a study of Graves' ophthalmopathy and Graves' hyperthyroidism. The study amplified TCR beta CDR3 regions using RNA transcripts. First-round RT-PCR relied on HTBI primers, and a second-round multiplex PCR came next. MiXCR, applied by TCRdb to the multiplex PCR reads, yields one record per CDR3 protein. The table has about 420,000 distinct CDR3 sequences, around 21% seen once. V lost 0 bases and J lost 1, with 9 bases in between. CDR1 is LGHNA, CDR2 YSLEER, per germline. The CDR3 length is 15 residues. This clonotype appeared many times. The TCR was taken from a woman aged 18-29 years with stable Graves' hyperthyroidism. V gene TRBV4-3 combines with J gene TRBJ1-1; D gene ambiguous. Sequences were obtained from peripheral blood. The chain's CDR3 is CASSQDRFGNTEAFF. The CDR3 DNA is TGCGCCAGCAGCCAAGATCGGTTCGGGAACACTGAAGCTTTCTTT.